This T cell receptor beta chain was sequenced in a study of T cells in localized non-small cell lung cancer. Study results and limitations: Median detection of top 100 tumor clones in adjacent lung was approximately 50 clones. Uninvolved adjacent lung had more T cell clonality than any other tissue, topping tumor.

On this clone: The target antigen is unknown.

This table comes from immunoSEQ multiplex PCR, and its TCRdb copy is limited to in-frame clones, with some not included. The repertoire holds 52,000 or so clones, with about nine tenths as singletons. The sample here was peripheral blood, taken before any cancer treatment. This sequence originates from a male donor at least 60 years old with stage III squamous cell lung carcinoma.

CDR3 coding DNA: TGTGCCAGCAGCAAAGACAGGGCGGACACTGAAGCTTTCTTT. Amino acid sequence: CASSKDRADTEAFF. The V call is TRBV5-4, the J call TRBJ1-1, with 7 bases lining up with TRBD1. With V trimmed by 4 bases and J by 3 bases, 6 bases remained unmatched. Germline CDR1 reads SGHNT; CDR2 reads YYREEE (reference sequence). This CDR3 region has 14 residues.